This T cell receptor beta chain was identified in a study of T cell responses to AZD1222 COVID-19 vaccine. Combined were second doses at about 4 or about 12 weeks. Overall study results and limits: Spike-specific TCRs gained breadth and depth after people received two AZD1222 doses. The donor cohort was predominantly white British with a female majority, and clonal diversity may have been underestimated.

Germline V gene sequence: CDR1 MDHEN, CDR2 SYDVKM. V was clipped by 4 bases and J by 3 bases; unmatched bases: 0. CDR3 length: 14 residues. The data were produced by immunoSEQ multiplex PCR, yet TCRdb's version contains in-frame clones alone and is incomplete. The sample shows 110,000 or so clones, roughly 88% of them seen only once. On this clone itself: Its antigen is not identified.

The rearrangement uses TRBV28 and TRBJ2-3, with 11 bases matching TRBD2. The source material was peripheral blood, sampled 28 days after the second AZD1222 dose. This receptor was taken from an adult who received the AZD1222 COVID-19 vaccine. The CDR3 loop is CASSSSGGTDTQYF. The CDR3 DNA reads TGTGCCAGCAGTTCTAGCGGGGGGACAGATACGCAGTATTTT.